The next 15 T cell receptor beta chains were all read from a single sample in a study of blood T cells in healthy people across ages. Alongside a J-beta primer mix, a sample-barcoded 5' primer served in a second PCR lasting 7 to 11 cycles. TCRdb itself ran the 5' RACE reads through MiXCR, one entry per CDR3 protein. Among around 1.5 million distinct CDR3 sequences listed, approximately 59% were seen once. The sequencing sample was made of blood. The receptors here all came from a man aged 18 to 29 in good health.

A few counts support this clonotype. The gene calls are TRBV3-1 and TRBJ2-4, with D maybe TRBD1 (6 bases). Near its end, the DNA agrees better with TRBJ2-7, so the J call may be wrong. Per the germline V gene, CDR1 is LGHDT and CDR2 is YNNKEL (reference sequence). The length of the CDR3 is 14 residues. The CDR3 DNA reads TGTGCCAGCAGCCACGGGACAACTATCTACGAGCAGTACTTC. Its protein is CASSHGTTIYEQYF.

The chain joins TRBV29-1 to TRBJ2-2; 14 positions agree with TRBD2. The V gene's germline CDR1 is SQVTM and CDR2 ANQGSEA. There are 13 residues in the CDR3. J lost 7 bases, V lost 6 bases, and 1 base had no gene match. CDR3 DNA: TGCAGCGTGGGACTAGCGGGGGTCGGGGAGCTGTTTTTT. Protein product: CSVGLAGVGELFF.

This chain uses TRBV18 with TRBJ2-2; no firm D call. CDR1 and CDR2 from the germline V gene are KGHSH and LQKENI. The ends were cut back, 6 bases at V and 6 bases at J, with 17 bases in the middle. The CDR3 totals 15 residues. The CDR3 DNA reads TGTGCCAGCTCTTTCCCCACGAACAACGCCGGGGAGCTGTTTTTT. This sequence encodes CASSFPTNNAGELFF.

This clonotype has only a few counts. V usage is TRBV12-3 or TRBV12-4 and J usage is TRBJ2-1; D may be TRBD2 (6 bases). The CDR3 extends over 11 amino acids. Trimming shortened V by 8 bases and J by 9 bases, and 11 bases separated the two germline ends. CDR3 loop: CASREMGEQFF. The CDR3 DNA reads TGTGCCAGCCGGGAGATGGGTGAGCAGTTCTTC.

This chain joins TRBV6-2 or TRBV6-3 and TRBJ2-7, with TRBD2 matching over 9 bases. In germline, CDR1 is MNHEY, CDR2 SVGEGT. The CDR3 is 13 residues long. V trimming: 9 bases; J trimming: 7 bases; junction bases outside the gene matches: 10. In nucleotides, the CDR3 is TGTGCCAGTGCGGGGGGGCCCTTCAATGAGCAGTACTTC. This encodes CASAGGPFNEQYF.

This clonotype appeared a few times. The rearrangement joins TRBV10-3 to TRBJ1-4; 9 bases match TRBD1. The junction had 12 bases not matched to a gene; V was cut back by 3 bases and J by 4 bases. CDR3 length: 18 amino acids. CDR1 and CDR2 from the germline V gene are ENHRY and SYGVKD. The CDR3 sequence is CAISESGTGSLGNEKLFF. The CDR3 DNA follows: TGTGCCATCAGTGAAAGTGGGACAGGGAGTTTGGGTAATGAAAAACTGTTTTTT.

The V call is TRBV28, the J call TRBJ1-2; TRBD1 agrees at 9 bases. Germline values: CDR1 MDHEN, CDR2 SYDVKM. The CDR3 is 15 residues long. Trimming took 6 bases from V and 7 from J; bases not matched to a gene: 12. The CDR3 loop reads CASRTYRGRLGGYTF. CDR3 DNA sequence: TGTGCCAGCAGAACTTACAGGGGGCGTCTCGGTGGCTACACCTTC.

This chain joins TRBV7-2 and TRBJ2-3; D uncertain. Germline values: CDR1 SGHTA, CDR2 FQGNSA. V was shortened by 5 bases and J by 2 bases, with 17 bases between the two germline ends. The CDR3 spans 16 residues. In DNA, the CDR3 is TGTGCCAGCAGCCTCTTCGTAGGTAGTTCCACAGATACGCAGTATTTT. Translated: CASSLFVGSSTDTQYF.

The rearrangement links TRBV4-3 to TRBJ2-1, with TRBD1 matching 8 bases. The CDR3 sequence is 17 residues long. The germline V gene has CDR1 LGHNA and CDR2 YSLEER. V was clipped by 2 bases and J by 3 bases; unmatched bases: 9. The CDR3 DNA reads TGCGCCAGCAGCCAAACCCTGACAGGGGTCGGCTACAATGAGCAGTTCTTC. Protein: CASSQTLTGVGYNEQFF.

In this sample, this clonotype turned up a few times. In DNA form, the CDR3 reads TGTGCCAGCACGACTAGCGGGAGTCCCGAGCAGTACTTC. Protein: CASTTSGSPEQYF. The chain employs TRBV6-5 and TRBJ2-7, with 12 bases identical to TRBD2. This CDR3 has 13 residues. Germline V CDR1 and CDR2: MNHEY, SVGAGI. V lost 7 bases and J lost 6; bases outside the gene matches: 4.

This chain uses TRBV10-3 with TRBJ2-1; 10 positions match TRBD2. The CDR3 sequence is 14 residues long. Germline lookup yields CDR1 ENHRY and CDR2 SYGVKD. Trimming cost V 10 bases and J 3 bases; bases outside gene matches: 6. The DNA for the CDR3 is TGTGCCAGCTTACTAGCGGGGAACTACAATGAGCAGTTCTTC. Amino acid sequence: CASLLAGNYNEQFF.

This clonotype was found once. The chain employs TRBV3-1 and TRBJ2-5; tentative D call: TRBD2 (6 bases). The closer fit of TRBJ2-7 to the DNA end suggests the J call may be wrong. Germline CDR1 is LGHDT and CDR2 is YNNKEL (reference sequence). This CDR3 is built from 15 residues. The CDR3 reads CASSQGGAGFVEQYF. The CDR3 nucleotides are TGTGCCAGCAGCCAAGGAGGCGCGGGATTCGTCGAGCAGTACTTC.

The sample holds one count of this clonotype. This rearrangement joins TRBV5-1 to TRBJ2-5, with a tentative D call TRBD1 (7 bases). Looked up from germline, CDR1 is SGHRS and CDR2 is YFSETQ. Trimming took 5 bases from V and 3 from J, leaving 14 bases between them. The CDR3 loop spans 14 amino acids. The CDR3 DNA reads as TGCGCCAGCAGAGGCGGGACAGCCAAAGAGACCCAGTACTTC. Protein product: CASRGGTAKETQYF.

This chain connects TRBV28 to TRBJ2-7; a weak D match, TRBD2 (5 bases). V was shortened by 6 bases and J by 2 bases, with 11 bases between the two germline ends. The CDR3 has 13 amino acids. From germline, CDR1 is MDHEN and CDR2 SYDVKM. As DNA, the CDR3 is TGTGCCAGCAGGCTGGGAGTCACCTACGAGCAGTACTTC. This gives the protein CASRLGVTYEQYF.

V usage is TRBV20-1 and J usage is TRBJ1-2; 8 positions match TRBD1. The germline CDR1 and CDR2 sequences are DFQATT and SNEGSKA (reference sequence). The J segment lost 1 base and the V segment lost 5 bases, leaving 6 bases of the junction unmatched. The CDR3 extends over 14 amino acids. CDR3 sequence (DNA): TGCAGTGCTCCTCCAGGGGGCGGTAACTATGGCTACACCTTC. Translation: CSAPPGGGNYGYTF.